This T cell receptor (beta chain) was observed in a study of quantifying T cell responses using KT2 cells. Study context: RNA was reverse transcribed with TCR alpha and beta constant-region primers. The second PCR was a qPCR stopped at a predetermined fluorescence threshold.

Unfractionated PBMC were spiked with known numbers of KT2 clone cells. Fixed numbers of PBMC received varying amounts of KT2 cells. Comment on this clonotype: The antigen remains unidentified.

Each cDNA got a UMI-containing oligo ligated at its 3' end. First-round PCR used about 4 cycles and beta primers RC1.1 and RC1.2 covering TRBC1 and TRBC2. TCRdb independently ran MiXCR on the UMI-ligation and nested PCR reads; one entry per CDR3 protein. The profile shows about 32,000 distinct CDR3 sequences, 7.3% of them singletons. The CDR3 loop spans 15 amino acids. Germline lookup yields CDR1 SGHRS and CDR2 YFSETQ. V gave up 4 bases and J gave up 6 bases; unmatched junction bases: 11. Study-wide findings and caveats: Even the lowest spike-in, about one KT2 cell per 100,000 PBMC, yielded detectable KT2 sequences.

V and J are TRBV5-1 and TRBJ2-3; 7 bases line up with TRBD2. This sequence originates from a human donor. The sample comprised PBMCs spiked with cells of the T cell clone KT2. CDR3 in amino acids: CASSLAASVVDTQYF. For the CDR3, the DNA is TGCGCCAGCAGCCTAGCGGCTTCGGTGGTGGATACGCAGTATTTT.